This T cell receptor (beta chain) is from a study of blood T cell repertoires in COVID-19. Germline V gives CDR1 MDHEN, CDR2 SYDVKM. Trimming at V came to 5 bases and at J to 2 bases, leaving 5 bases not matched to a gene. This CDR3 has 15 residues. Here immunoSEQ multiplex PCR was the method, and the copy in TCRdb shows in-frame clones only, minus some. The table lists about 220,000 clones, roughly 80% of them singletons. The sequence was obtained from a human donor in a cohort sampled during active COVID-19. Source material: peripheral blood. The genes are TRBV28 and TRBJ1-2; 10 bases line up with TRBD1. The CDR3 bases are TGTGCCAGCAGTCCCACGGGACAGGGGAACTATGGCTACACCTTC. Translated, it gives CASSPTGQGNYGYTF.